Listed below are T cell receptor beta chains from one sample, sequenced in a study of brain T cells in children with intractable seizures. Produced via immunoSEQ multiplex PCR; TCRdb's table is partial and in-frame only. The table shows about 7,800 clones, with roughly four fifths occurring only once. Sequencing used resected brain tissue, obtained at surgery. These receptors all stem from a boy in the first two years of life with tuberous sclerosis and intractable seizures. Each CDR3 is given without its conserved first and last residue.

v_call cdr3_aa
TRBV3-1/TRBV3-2 ASSQEVGQSYEQY
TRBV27 ASRLGVGQPQH
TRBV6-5 ASSRTQGPPYEQY
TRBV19 ASSLDRGPYNEQF
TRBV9 ASSVGSGGYEQY
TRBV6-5 ASSYSGNNIQY
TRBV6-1 ASLPQGYGYT
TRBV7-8 ASSPLAGAYNEQF
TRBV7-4 ASSLVAGVALLARYEQY
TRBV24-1 ATSEATSISYNEQF
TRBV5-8 ASSFGLGTEAF
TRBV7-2 ASSLDWRRDGYT
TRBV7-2 ASSSKASGEQY
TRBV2 ASSTGELF
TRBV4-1 ASSQDASGSYEQY
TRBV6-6 ASLMSPGELF
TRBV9 ASSLSGGTNNEQF